This TCR beta chain was obtained from a study of chemoradiotherapy in HPV16-positive cancers. Only in-frame clones appear in the TCRdb table, and some are missing; sequencing was by immunoSEQ multiplex PCR. The repertoire holds 5,000 to 8,000 clones, with about 93% as singletons. Samples were taken several times over chemoradiotherapy. General study findings and limits: HPV-responsive T-cell expansion during chemoradiotherapy was linked to improved recurrence-free survival in HPV16-positive patients. Functional assays defining HPV-specific T cells used only two HPV16-positive patients.

V lost 4 bases and J lost 0, with 10 bases in between. Looked up from germline, CDR1 is SGHRS and CDR2 is YFSETQ. The CDR3 is made up of 14 amino acids. Regarding this clone: Its antigen remains unknown.

The clonotype originates from a human donor with HPV-associated anogenital cancer. This specimen was blood, taken from a patient who underwent chemoradiotherapy. The chain combines TRBV5-1 with TRBJ1-1; D is undetermined. This CDR3 is CASSQDLLNTEAFF. The CDR3 coding sequence is TGCGCCAGCAGCCAGGACCTACTGAACACTGAAGCTTTCTTT. The entire variable domain, with the rest obtained from reference TRBV5-1 and TRBJ1-1, is as follows: KAGVTQTPRYLIKTRGQQVTLSCSPISGHRSVSWYQQTPGQGLQFLFEYFSETQRNKGNFPGRFSGRQFSNSRSEMNVSTLELGDSALYLCASSQDLLNTEAFFGQGTRLTVV.